This TCR beta chain originates from a study of blood T cells in healthy people across ages. Whole-study results and caveats: Per million T cells, TCR beta diversity dropped roughly linearly as age increased.

This clonotype was found many times. Its antigen is unidentified. The authors ran a second PCR of about 6 to 12 cycles using a sample-barcoded 5' primer and a J-beta primer mix. TCRdb recomputed calls from the 5' RACE reads with MiXCR, one row per CDR3 protein. The table includes over a million distinct CDR3 sequences, 45% detected once. The germline gives CDR1 DFQATT, CDR2 SNEGSKA (reference sequence). This CDR3 has 17 amino acids. Trimming cost V 2 bases and J 5 bases; bases outside gene matches: 13. Specimen: blood. This TCR was sampled from a woman aged 55-70 years in good health. The V and J genes are TRBV20-1 and TRBJ2-5; 11 nucleotides agree with TRBD2. The CDR3 here is CSARSPRLAGGGETQYF. In DNA form, the CDR3 reads TGCAGTGCTAGATCCCCCAGGCTAGCGGGAGGAGGGGAGACCCAGTACTTC.